The 9 T cell receptor beta chains given below trace back to one sample, sequenced in a study of blood T cell repertoires in COVID-19. Profiled with immunoSEQ multiplex PCR; TCRdb holds only in-frame clones, not every one. Counted here are about 270,000 clones, around nine tenths occurring once; the ten biggest clones make up under 3%. The sequencing input was PBMCs or T cells enriched from blood (not recorded which). Receptor source: a woman aged 18-29 years who had recovered from COVID-19.

The chain carries TRBV9 and TRBJ1-1, with 9 nucleotides matching TRBD1. The CDR3 covers 17 residues. Germline V gene lookup returns CDR1 SGDLS and CDR2 YYNGEE. After removal of 0 bases from V and 5 bases from J, the junction contained 11 bases not matched to a gene. CDR3 protein: CASSVGGTGRIGTEAFF. For the CDR3, the DNA is TGTGCCAGCAGCGTAGGCGGGACAGGGAGGATCGGAACTGAAGCTTTCTTT.

The table lists this clone with a count of one. V usage is TRBV7-2 and J usage is TRBJ1-2; D is ambiguous. Germline V gene sequence: CDR1 SGHTA, CDR2 FQGNSA. This CDR3 spans 13 amino acids. V lost 0 bases, J lost 8 bases, and 10 bases lay in between. DNA of the CDR3: TGTGCCAGCAGCTTAGCGCGAGGGTTCGGCTACACCTTC. Translation: CASSLARGFGYTF.

The rearrangement links TRBV28 to TRBJ2-7, with TRBD2 matching 11 bases. Germline V CDR1 and CDR2: MDHEN, SYDVKM. The CDR3 sequence is 13 residues long. J gave up 7 bases and V 8 bases, and 7 bases lay outside the gene matches. For the CDR3, the DNA is TGTGCCAGCCGTAGCGGGAGGGCGAGGGAGCAGTACTTC. Its protein is CASRSGRAREQYF. Using reference TRBV28 and TRBJ2-7 for the parts outside the CDR3, the full variable domain is DVKVTQSSRYLVKRTGEKVFLECVQDMDHENMFWYRQDPGLGLRLIYFSYDVKMKEKGDIPEGYSVSREKKERFSLILESASTNQTSMYLCASRSGRAREQYFGPGTRLTVT.

This clone was detected once. V is TRBV28 and J is TRBJ2-3; 7 bases agree with TRBD2. The germline CDR1 and CDR2 sequences are MDHEN and SYDVKM. With 4 bases clipped from V and 2 bases from J, the junction kept 3 bases outside the gene matches. This CDR3 region has 14 residues. The DNA for the CDR3 is TGTGCCAGCAGTTCGGGGGGACCCACAGATACGCAGTATTTT. It codes for CASSSGGPTDTQYF.

This clone is a singleton in its sample. The rearrangement links TRBV4-1 to TRBJ2-1; 15 positions agree with TRBD2. CDR1 is MGHRA and CDR2 is YSYEKL in the germline V gene. Losses at the gene ends were 4 bases for V and 2 bases for J; bases not matched to a gene: 12. The CDR3 has 20 residues. The CDR3 is CASSPTPGTSGGQPYNEQFF. In DNA, the CDR3 is TGCGCCAGCAGCCCTACCCCGGGGACTAGCGGGGGGCAACCCTACAATGAGCAGTTCTTC.

The chain has TRBV5-4 and TRBJ2-3; D perhaps matches TRBD1 (5 bases). CDR1 and CDR2 from the germline V gene are SGHNT and YYREEE (reference sequence). The CDR3 length is 15 residues. V shed 4 bases and J shed 0 bases, with 12 bases lying between them. CDR3 sequence: CASSPDRPSTDTQYF. DNA for the CDR3: TGTGCCAGCAGCCCAGACAGACCTAGCACAGATACGCAGTATTTT.

This clone was recorded a few times. This chain joins TRBV11-1 and TRBJ2-7; D may be TRBD1 (7 bases). Germline V lookup: CDR1 SGHAT, CDR2 FQDESV (reference sequence). V was cut by 5 bases and J by 2 bases, with 16 bases left in between. This CDR3 spans 15 amino acids. The CDR3 sequence is CASSQKEGAAYEQYF. In DNA, the CDR3 is TGTGCCAGCAGCCAGAAGGAGGGGGCCGCCTACGAGCAGTACTTC.

The V and J genes are TRBV30 and TRBJ2-1; 11 positions match TRBD2. Germline loops: CDR1 GTSNPN, CDR2 SVGIG (reference sequence). Trimming cost V 3 bases and J 5 bases; bases outside gene matches: 3. CDR3 length: 14 residues. The CDR3 region has the DNA TGTGCCTGGAGGGGACTAGCGGCCCACAATGAGCAGTTCTTC. Protein product: CAWRGLAAHNEQFF.

This clone appeared a few times. The rearrangement uses TRBV25-1 and TRBJ2-3, with 7 bases that match TRBD1. CDR1 MGHDK and CDR2 SYGVNS come from the germline V gene. This CDR3 contains 16 residues. V lost 1 base to trimming and J lost 5 bases; unmatched junction nucleotides: 9. CDR3 loop: CASSEFQGVLGDTQYF. The CDR3 DNA is TGTGCCAGCAGTGAATTTCAGGGGGTTTTGGGAGATACGCAGTATTTT.